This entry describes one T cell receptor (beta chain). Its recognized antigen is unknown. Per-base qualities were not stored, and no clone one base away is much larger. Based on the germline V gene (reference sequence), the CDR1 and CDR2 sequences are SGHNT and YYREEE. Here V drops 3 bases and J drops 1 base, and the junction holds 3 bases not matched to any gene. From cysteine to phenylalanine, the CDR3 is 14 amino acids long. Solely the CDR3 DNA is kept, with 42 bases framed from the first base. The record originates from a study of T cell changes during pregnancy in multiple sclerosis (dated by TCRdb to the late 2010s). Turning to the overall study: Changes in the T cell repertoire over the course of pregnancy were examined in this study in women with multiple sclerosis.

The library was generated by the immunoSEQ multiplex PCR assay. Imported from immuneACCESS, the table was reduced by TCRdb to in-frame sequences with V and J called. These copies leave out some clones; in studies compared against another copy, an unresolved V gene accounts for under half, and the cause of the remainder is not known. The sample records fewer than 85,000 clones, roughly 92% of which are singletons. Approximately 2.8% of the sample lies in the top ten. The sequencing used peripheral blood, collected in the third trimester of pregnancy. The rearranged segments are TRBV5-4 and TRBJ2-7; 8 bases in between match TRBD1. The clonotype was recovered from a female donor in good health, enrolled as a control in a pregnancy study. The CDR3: CASSSRDRSYEQYF. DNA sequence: TGTGCCAGCAGCTCCCGGGACAGGTCCTACGAGCAGTACTTC. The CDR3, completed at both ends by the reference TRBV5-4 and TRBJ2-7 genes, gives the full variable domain ETGVTQSPTHLIKTRGQQVTLRCSSQSGHNTVSWYQQALGQGPQFIFQYYREEENGRGNFPPRFSGLQFPNYSSELNVNALELDDSALYLCASSSRDRSYEQYFGPGTRLTVT.